The 2 T cell receptor beta chains in this list originate from one sample, sequenced in a study of CD8 T cells in Susac syndrome. The RNA input was about 0.45 to 1 ug, and it was reverse transcribed with random hexamers. Each CDR3 protein is one row after TCRdb ran MiXCR on the immunoSEQ multiplex PCR reads. This table has about 130,000 distinct CDR3 sequences, around 94% appearing once. The source material was CD4+ T cells from PBMCs. All receptors derive from a human donor in good health.

The DNA of the CDR3 is TGCGCCAGCAGCCCGAGCTATAGCAATCAGCCCCAGCATTTT. Its protein is CASSPSYSNQPQHF. V gene TRBV4-1 combines with J gene TRBJ1-5; D remains unclear. In germline, CDR1 is MGHRA, CDR2 YSYEKL. The CDR3 has 14 residues. V gave up 4 bases and J gave up 0 bases, with 7 bases separating them.

The chain joins TRBV25-1 to TRBJ1-4; D unclear. Trimming took off 2 bases at V and 6 bases at J, with 13 bases between the two ends. Germline CDR1 MGHDK, CDR2 SYGVNS. The CDR3 is 15 residues long. The DNA of the CDR3 is TGTGCCAGCAGTGAAGGGATCCCCCGAGATGAAAAACTGTTTTTT. Translated: CASSEGIPRDEKLFF.